This T cell receptor beta chain was found in a study of control samples from healthy donors and cancer patients. Measured with immunoSEQ multiplex PCR; TCRdb has only the in-frame clones, and not every one. The sample shows about 180,000 clones, around 94% of them seen only once. This CDR3 region has 15 residues. CDR1 SEHNR and CDR2 FQNEAQ come from the germline V gene (reference sequence). Germline trimming cut 5 bases from V and 10 bases from J; bases unmatched to any gene: 8. The clonotype originates from a man aged 25 to 45 in good health. V is TRBV7-9 and J is TRBJ2-1; 13 bases are a match to TRBD2. The source material was blood. CDR3: CASSPGLAGAGEQFF. In DNA, the CDR3 is TGTGCCAGCAGCCCAGGACTAGCGGGAGCGGGGGAGCAGTTCTTC.